This T cell receptor beta chain is from a study of T cells in localized non-small cell lung cancer. This table comes from immunoSEQ multiplex PCR, and its TCRdb copy is limited to in-frame clones, with some not included. In the table there are roughly 34,000 clones, under 90% of which are singletons. Germline-derived CDR1 and CDR2 are KGHSH and LQKENI. The CDR3 spans 13 residues. V was trimmed by 1 base and J by 3 bases, leaving 6 bases between them. V is TRBV18 and J is TRBJ2-5; D possibly corresponds to TRBD1 (6 bases). The sample here was peripheral blood, taken before any cancer treatment. The clonotype originates from a male donor at least 60 years old with stage III lung adenocarcinoma. CDR3 DNA sequence: TGTGCCAGCTCACCACGGACAGAAGAGACCCAGTACTTC. Protein sequence: CASSPRTEETQYF. The full variable domain, in which reference TRBV18 and TRBJ2-5 provide the parts outside the CDR3, is NAGVMQNPRHLVRRRGQEARLRCSPMKGHSHVYWYRQLPEEGLKFMVYLQKENIIDESGMPKERFSAEFPKEGPSILRIQQVVRGDSAAYFCASSPRTEETQYFGPGTRLLVL.